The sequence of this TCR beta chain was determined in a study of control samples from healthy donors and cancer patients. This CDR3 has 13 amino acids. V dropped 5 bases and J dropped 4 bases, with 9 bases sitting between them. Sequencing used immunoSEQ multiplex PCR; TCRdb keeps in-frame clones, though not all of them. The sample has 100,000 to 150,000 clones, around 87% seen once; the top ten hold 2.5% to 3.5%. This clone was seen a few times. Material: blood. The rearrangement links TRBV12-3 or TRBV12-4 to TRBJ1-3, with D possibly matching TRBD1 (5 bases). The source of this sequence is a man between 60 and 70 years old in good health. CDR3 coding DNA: TGTGCCAGCAGTGGACACATAGGAAACACCATATATTTT. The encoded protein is CASSGHIGNTIYF.